These 22 T cell receptor beta chains share one sample of origin, sequenced in a study of CD8 T cells in Susac syndrome. Random hexamers served to reverse transcribe roughly 0.5 to 1 ug RNA. Each CDR3 protein gets one entry after TCRdb re-called the immunoSEQ multiplex PCR reads with MiXCR. This table has about 300,000 distinct CDR3 sequences, 90% to 95% appearing once. Sequencing was done on a sample of CD4+ T cells from PBMCs. These receptors originate from a human donor with multiple sclerosis.

CDR3 residues: CAWNRADGYTF. In nucleotides, the CDR3 is TGTGCCTGGAACAGGGCCGATGGCTACACCTTC. The rearrangement uses TRBV30 and TRBJ1-2, with D perhaps TRBD1 (6 bases). This CDR3 is 11 amino acids long. The V gene's germline CDR1 is GTSNPN and CDR2 SVGIG (reference sequence). The V end was cut by 4 bases, the J end by 6 bases, with 9 bases between. Looking up the rest from reference TRBV30 and TRBJ1-2 gives the full variable domain: SQTIHQWPATLVQPVGSPLSLECTVEGTSNPNLYWYRQAAGRGLQLLFYSVGIGQISSEVPQNLSASRPQDRQFILSSKKLLLSDSGFYLCAWNRADGYTFGSGTRLTVV.

V usage is TRBV7-2 and J usage is TRBJ2-7; no definite D call. CDR3 length: 13 amino acids. Germline CDR1 is SGHTA and CDR2 is FQGNSA. V dropped 5 bases and J dropped 2 bases, with 10 bases sitting between them. CDR3 sequence reads: CASSPFSAYEQYF. DNA of the CDR3: TGTGCCAGCAGCCCCTTCAGCGCCTACGAGCAGTACTTC.

This clonotype was recorded once. The V call is TRBV20-1, the J call TRBJ2-1, with 8 bases matching TRBD1. In germline, CDR1 is DFQATT, CDR2 SNEGSKA (reference sequence). V gave up 2 bases and J gave up 7 bases; unmatched junction bases: 4. The CDR3 has 13 amino acids. CDR3 coding DNA: TGCAGTGCTAGAAGGGACAGGTGGAATGAGCAGTTCTTC. Its translation: CSARRDRWNEQFF.

The chain is built from TRBV4-1 and TRBJ1-6; D unresolved. The germline V gene encodes CDR1 MGHRA and CDR2 YSYEKL. The CDR3 runs 13 residues. V gave up 1 base and J gave up 7 bases, with 5 bases separating them. The CDR3 bases are TGCGCCAGCAGCCAAGTGATAAATTCACCCCTCCACTTT. Its protein is CASSQVINSPLHF.

The rearrangement joins TRBV6-1 to TRBJ1-1; D is ambiguous. V shed 11 bases and J shed 1 base, with 14 bases lying between them. This CDR3 contains 13 residues. Germline V gene data show CDR1 as MNHNS and CDR2 as SASEGT. Here the CDR3 DNA reads TGTGCCGGGTCTGGGGTGACGAACACTGAAGCTTTCTTT. It specifies CAGSGVTNTEAFF.

The V and J genes are TRBV12-3 or TRBV12-4 and TRBJ2-5; D assignment may be TRBD1 or TRBD2 (5 bases each). The CDR3 totals 13 residues. V was pared by 3 bases and J by 11 bases, with 16 bases between. CDR3 DNA sequence: TGTGCCAGCAGTTTTATGGTAGGGACGCAACAGTACTTC. Its protein product is CASSFMVGTQQYF.

V is TRBV2 and J is TRBJ1-1, with D perhaps TRBD1 (6 bases). V was trimmed by 8 bases and J by 3 bases, leaving 19 bases between them. CDR1 and CDR2 from the germline V gene are SNHLY and FYNNEI. There are 15 residues in the CDR3. Here the CDR3 DNA reads TGTGCCAGCGGGAGAGGGGGTCGGGGTTACACTGAAGCTTTCTTT. It encodes CASGRGGRGYTEAFF.

This chain links TRBV5-4 with TRBJ2-1; possible D gene TRBD2, 6 bases. The CDR3 is 15 amino acids. The V end lost 5 bases, the J end lost 9 bases, and 21 bases lay between the germline ends. Germline-derived CDR1 and CDR2 are SGHNT and YYREEE (reference sequence). CDR3 nucleotides: TGTGCCAGCAGTGGAGTGGACCTGGAGGGTACTGAGCAGTTCTTC. Its protein product is CASSGVDLEGTEQFF.

The chain recombines TRBV6-5 with TRBJ1-6; 11 nucleotides match TRBD1. Germline V lookup: CDR1 MNHEY, CDR2 SVGAGI. This CDR3 is built from 18 residues. The V gene end was trimmed by 4 bases and the J gene end by 8 bases; junction bases not matched to a gene: 13. In DNA, the CDR3 is TGTGCCAGCAGTTTCTCGATTGGACAGGGGGCATTGGATTCACCCCTCCACTTT. It encodes CASSFSIGQGALDSPLHF.

The chain has TRBV3-1 and TRBJ1-1; TRBD1 is a possible D gene (5 bases). Germline V gene data show CDR1 as LGHDT and CDR2 as YNNKEL (reference sequence). CDR3 length equals 15 residues. V dropped 2 bases and J dropped 2 bases, with 12 bases sitting between them. The CDR3 sequence is CASSQQGGINTEAFF. DNA for the CDR3: TGTGCCAGCAGCCAACAGGGCGGGATAAACACTGAAGCTTTCTTT.

The chain is built from TRBV21-1 and TRBJ2-2. TRBV21-1 is tagged as a pseudogene. The CDR3 extends over 20 amino acids. In nucleotides, the CDR3 is TGTGCCAGCAGCAAAGCTCGTCAGTCAGGCCAAACGACGCGCACCGGGGAGCTGTTTTTT. This sequence encodes CASSKARQSGQTTRTGELFF.

V is TRBV15 and J is TRBJ2-7; 9 nucleotides match TRBD2. The CDR3 has 15 amino acids. Per germline, CDR1 LNHNV and CDR2 YYDKDF (reference sequence). Trimming removed 4 bases from V and 6 bases from J; junction bases left unmatched: 10. For the CDR3, the DNA is TGTGCCACCAGCACCAATTTAGCGGGGGACGGCGAGCAGTACTTC. It codes for CATSTNLAGDGEQYF.

The table lists this clonotype with a count of one. This chain links TRBV7-9 with TRBJ1-2, with 7 positions matching TRBD1. Looked up from germline, CDR1 is SEHNR and CDR2 is FQNEAQ (reference sequence). The CDR3 has 19 residues. Trimming took 5 bases from V and 7 from J; bases not matched to a gene: 25. The DNA for the CDR3 is TGTGCCAGCAGCCATCCGGAAGGACAGGACTTCGTTGGAGTGGGTGGCTACACCTTC. Its protein is CASSHPEGQDFVGVGGYTF.

The V call is TRBV2, the J call TRBJ2-7, with TRBD2 matching over 8 bases. V lost 5 bases, J lost 3 bases, and 9 bases stayed unmatched. The CDR3 is 15 amino acids. CDR1 and CDR2 (germline): SNHLY, FYNNEI. The CDR3 protein is CASSPPPGGFYEQYF. CDR3 in DNA: TGTGCCAGCAGTCCCCCGCCGGGAGGGTTCTACGAGCAGTACTTC.

This sequence joins TRBV2 and TRBJ2-7; tentative D call: TRBD2 (7 bases). Deletions cut 7 bases from V and 4 bases from J, with 17 bases between. The CDR3 is made up of 14 amino acids. The germline gives CDR1 SNHLY, CDR2 FYNNEI. In DNA, the CDR3 is TGTGCCAGCAATTGGGGGGGGCAAGGGTACGAGCAGTACTTC. Amino acids: CASNWGGQGYEQYF.

The rearrangement links TRBV4-3 to TRBJ2-3; the D is unclear. The germline V gene encodes CDR1 LGHNA and CDR2 YSLEER. V shed 1 base and J shed 4 bases, with 12 bases lying between them. The length of the CDR3 is 15 residues. The CDR3 loop is CASSQAPGFADTQYF. DNA for the CDR3: TGCGCCAGCAGCCAAGCGCCGGGCTTCGCAGATACGCAGTATTTT.

Written as DNA, the CDR3 is TGTGCCAGCAGCCCCACGGGTGGGGGAGGGACTAGGTACTTC. Amino acids: CASSPTGGGGTRYF. The chain combines TRBV7-2 with TRBJ2-4; TRBD2 aligns across 8 bases. This CDR3 spans 14 amino acids. CDR1 is SGHTA, CDR2 FQGNSA, per germline. V was pared by 5 bases and J by 15 bases, with 15 bases of the junction left unmatched.

J is TRBJ2-3 and V is TRBV10-2; a possible D gene is TRBD1 (6 bases). CDR3 size: 15 residues. CDR1 is WSHSY and CDR2 is SAAADI in the germline V gene. Between the trimmed V and J ends, which lost 6 bases and 0 bases, there was a span of 13 bases. CDR3 sequence: CASRRGGQSTDTQYF. Here the CDR3 DNA reads TGCGCCAGCAGGCGAGGAGGACAGAGCACAGATACGCAGTATTTT.

Details on this clonotype: A junction boundary mismatches the germline segment, possibly from a read error. This chain connects TRBV7-7 to TRBJ2-1; 11 bases map to TRBD2. The CDR3 length is 14 residues. Germline V gene data show CDR1 as SSHAT and CDR2 as FNYEAQ (reference sequence). In DNA, the CDR3 is TGTGCTAGCAGCCGGGGAGGACTAGCGGGCATCAAGTTCTTC. Amino acid sequence: CASSRGGLAGIKFF. The whole variable domain, remainder taken from reference TRBV7-7 and TRBJ2-1, is GAGVSQSPRYKVTKRGQDVTLRCDPISSHATLYWYQQALGQGPEFLTYFNYEAQPDKSGLPSDRFSAERPEGSISTLTIQRTEQRDSAMYRCASSRGGLAGIKFFGPGTRLTVL.

This sequence joins TRBV18 and TRBJ2-7; 9 nucleotides agree with TRBD1. Germline V gene data show CDR1 as KGHSH and CDR2 as LQKENI. Trimming removed 6 bases from V and 4 bases from J; junction bases left unmatched: 7. The length of the CDR3 is 14 residues. The CDR3 nucleotides read TGTGCCAGCTCTGGGCGACAGGGGGTATACGAGCAGTACTTC. Its protein is CASSGRQGVYEQYF.

CDR3 sequence: CASSLDGDYDNEQFF. In DNA, the CDR3 is TGTGCCAGCAGCTTAGACGGGGACTACGACAATGAGCAGTTCTTC. This chain joins TRBV11-2 and TRBJ2-1; 7 bases agree with TRBD2. This CDR3 is built from 15 residues. V trimming: 0 bases; J trimming: 5 bases; junction bases outside the gene matches: 4. Germline values: CDR1 SGHAT, CDR2 FQNNGV. The variable domain in full, with the rest retrieved from reference TRBV11-2 and TRBJ2-1, is EAGVAQSPRYKIIEKRQSVAFWCNPISGHATLYWYQQILGQGPKLLIQFQNNGVVDDSQLPKDRFSAERLKGVDSTLKIQPAKLEDSAVYLCASSLDGDYDNEQFFGPGTRLTVL.

The CDR3: CASSLHYTDTQYF. Here the CDR3 DNA reads TGTGCCAGCAGCCTCCACTACACAGATACGCAGTATTTT. This chain uses TRBV12-3 or TRBV12-4 with TRBJ2-3, with no clear D. Trimming removed 6 bases at V and 2 bases at J, with 9 bases between. This CDR3 is built from 13 residues.